The count of the clone carrying this T cell receptor (beta chain) is one. The sample comes from a study of T cell changes during pregnancy in multiple sclerosis. The V gene end was trimmed by 5 bases and the J gene end by 4 bases; junction bases not matched to a gene: 7. The CDR3 is made up of 14 amino acids. Germline assignment: CDR1 SGDLS and CDR2 YYNGEE. The assay was immunoSEQ multiplex PCR, and TCRdb's table has in-frame clones only and misses some. Of about 34,000 clones listed, around 90% are singletons. The clonotype was recovered from a female donor with multiple sclerosis, enrolled in a pregnancy study. Sample: CD8+ T cells from peripheral blood mononuclear cells, taken after pregnancy. The chain carries TRBV9 and TRBJ2-3, with 7 bases lining up with TRBD2. DNA of the CDR3: TGTGCCAGCAGGAGAGGGACTACTGCAGATACGCAGTATTTT. Translated, it gives CASRRGTTADTQYF.